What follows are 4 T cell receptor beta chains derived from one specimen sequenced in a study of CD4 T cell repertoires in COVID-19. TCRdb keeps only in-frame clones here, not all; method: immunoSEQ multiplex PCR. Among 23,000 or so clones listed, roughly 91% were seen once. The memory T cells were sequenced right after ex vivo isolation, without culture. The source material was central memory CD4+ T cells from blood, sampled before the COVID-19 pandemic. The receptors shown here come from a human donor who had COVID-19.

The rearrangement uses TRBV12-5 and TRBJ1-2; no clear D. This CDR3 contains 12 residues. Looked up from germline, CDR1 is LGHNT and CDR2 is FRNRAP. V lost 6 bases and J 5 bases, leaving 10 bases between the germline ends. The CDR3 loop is CASGQALYGYTF. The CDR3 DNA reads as TGTGCTAGTGGCCAGGCCCTTTATGGCTACACCTTC.

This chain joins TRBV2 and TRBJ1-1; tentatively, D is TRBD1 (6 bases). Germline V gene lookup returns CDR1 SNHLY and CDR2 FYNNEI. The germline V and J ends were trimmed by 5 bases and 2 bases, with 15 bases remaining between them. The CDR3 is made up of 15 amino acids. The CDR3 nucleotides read TGTGCCAGCAGTCGGGACATTGGGGAAAACACTGAAGCTTTCTTT. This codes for CASSRDIGENTEAFF.

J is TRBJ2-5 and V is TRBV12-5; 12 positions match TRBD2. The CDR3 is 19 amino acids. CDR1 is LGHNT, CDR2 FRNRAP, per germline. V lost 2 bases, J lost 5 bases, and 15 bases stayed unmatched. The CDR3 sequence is CASGLYPPLAGGSKETQYF. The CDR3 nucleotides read TGTGCTAGTGGTTTGTACCCCCCTCTAGCGGGAGGGTCGAAGGAGACCCAGTACTTC. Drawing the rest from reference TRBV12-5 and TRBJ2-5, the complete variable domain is DARVTQTPRHKVTEMGQEVTMRCQPILGHNTVFWYRQTMMQGLELLAYFRNRAPLDDSGMPKDRFSAEMPDATLATLKIQPSEPRDSAVYFCASGLYPPLAGGSKETQYFGPGTRLLVL.

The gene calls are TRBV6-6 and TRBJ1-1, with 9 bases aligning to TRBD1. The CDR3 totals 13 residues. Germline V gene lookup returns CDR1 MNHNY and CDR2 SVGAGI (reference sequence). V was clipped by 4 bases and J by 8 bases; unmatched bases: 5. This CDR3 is CASSLGQGGEAFF. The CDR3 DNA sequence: TGTGCCAGCAGTTTGGGACAGGGAGGAGAAGCTTTCTTT.